This T cell receptor (beta chain) was captured by sequencing in a study of healthy donors' naive CD4 and CD8 T cells. V shed 8 bases, J shed 2 bases, and the junction held 8 bases outside the gene matches. Germline lookup yields CDR1 SGHRS and CDR2 YFSETQ. CDR3 size: 15 residues. Starting from roughly 0.55 ug of total RNA, TCR libraries were made with linear amplification. TCRdb redid the calling of the reads with MiXCR, one entry per CDR3 protein. This sample carries roughly 200,000 distinct CDR3 sequences, 74% of them seen once, and the ten largest clones take 2% to 2.5%. The chain uses TRBV5-1 and TRBJ2-3; TRBD1 matches at 10 bases. The source of this sequence is a pool of human donors in good health; the sample pools cells from several healthy donors. Sequenced input: naive CD4+ and CD8+ T cells sorted from blood, pooled from several donors. The CDR3 DNA follows: TGCGCCAGTGGGACAGGGGCTTCTTTCACAGATACGCAGTATTTT. This gives the protein CASGTGASFTDTQYF.